The present TCR beta chain was sequenced within a study of blood T cell repertoires in COVID-19. Turning to the study itself: Material from acute and convalescent COVID-19 was sourced from the United States, Italy and Spain. T cells, B-cell-depleted T cells, or PBMCs supplied cDNA or gDNA.

In the source study's methods: Estimation of nucleated cell counts relied on the amplification of reference gene primers. Profiled with immunoSEQ multiplex PCR; TCRdb holds only in-frame clones, not every one. V and J calls and clone size follow that table, whereas D and trimming were derived from the DNA. The sample carries more than 200,000 clones, approximately 86% recorded once. Germline CDR1 is SGHRS and CDR2 is YFSETQ. The V end lost 9 bases, the J end lost 6 bases, and 18 bases lay between the germline ends. This CDR3 is 14 amino acids long. Sequencing input: peripheral blood. The rearrangement uses TRBV5-1 and TRBJ2-2; no firm D call. This sequence was found in a man aged 30 to 39 with active or convalescent COVID-19. CDR3 amino acids: CATTDGGGPGELFF. The CDR3, as DNA: TGCGCCACAACCGACGGCGGTGGTCCCGGGGAGCTGTTTTTT.